A selection of T cell receptor beta chains follows, all from one sample in a study of cytomegalovirus exposure and HLA in healthy donors. Sequencing was performed with immunoSEQ multiplex PCR; in TCRdb, only in-frame clones are kept and a portion is missing. The sample lists 150,000 to 200,000 clones, just under 80% occurring once. Sequencing was carried out using PBMCs. The receptors originated from a woman aged 50 to 65 in good health and CMV-seronegative. The CDR3 runs from the conserved cysteine through the conserved F or W. A D gene is named only where the DNA matches it firmly. Clone size is shown for a subset of rows, as once, few, many or a class of expanded clone.

v_gene: TRBV19
d_gene: NA
j_gene: TRBJ1-2
abundance: NA
CDR3aa: CASSFRDTNRGGYTF
CDR3nt: TGTGCCAGTAGTTTCCGGGACACCAATCGGGGCGGCTACACCTTC

v_gene: TRBV14
d_gene: TRBD1
j_gene: TRBJ1-3
abundance: NA
CDR3aa: CASSHGTGPGNTIYF
CDR3nt: TGTGCCAGCAGCCACGGGACAGGACCTGGAAACACCATATATTTT

v_gene: TRBV9
d_gene: NA
j_gene: TRBJ1-6
abundance: NA
CDR3aa: CASSRTRVSYNSPLHF
CDR3nt: TGTGCCAGCAGCCGAACCAGGGTGTCCTATAATTCACCCCTCCACTTT

v_gene: TRBV18
d_gene: NA
j_gene: TRBJ2-1
abundance: NA
CDR3aa: CASSPPGLTDNEQFF
CDR3nt: TGTGCCAGCTCACCACCGGGCTTGACAGACAATGAGCAGTTCTTC

v_gene: TRBV28
d_gene: NA
j_gene: TRBJ1-1
abundance: NA
CDR3aa: CASSEAKPGAFF
CDR3nt: TGTGCCAGCAGTGAGGCTAAACCGGGAGCTTTCTTT

v_gene: TRBV7-2
d_gene: NA
j_gene: TRBJ2-7
abundance: NA
CDR3aa: CASSLEGVSYEQYF
CDR3nt: TGTGCCAGCAGCTTAGAAGGGGTTTCCTACGAGCAGTACTTC

v_gene: TRBV5-5
d_gene: NA
j_gene: TRBJ1-1
abundance: NA
CDR3aa: CASSPIRGTEAFF
CDR3nt: TGTGCCAGCAGCCCCATTCGGGGTACTGAAGCTTTCTTT

v_gene: TRBV25-1
d_gene: NA
j_gene: TRBJ2-5
abundance: few
CDR3aa: CASSGHEETQYF
CDR3nt: TGTGCCAGCTCTGGACACGAAGAGACCCAGTACTTC

v_gene: TRBV5-1
d_gene: NA
j_gene: TRBJ2-1
abundance: NA
CDR3aa: CASSLSLGSGSYNEQFF
CDR3nt: TGCGCCAGCAGCTTGTCTCTCGGCTCAGGGTCCTACAATGAGCAGTTCTTC

v_gene: TRBV14
d_gene: TRBD1
j_gene: TRBJ2-1
abundance: once
CDR3aa: CASSQVGTGEDNEQFF
CDR3nt: TGTGCCAGCAGCCAAGTTGGGACAGGGGAGGACAATGAGCAGTTCTTC

v_gene: TRBV5-4
d_gene: TRBD1
j_gene: TRBJ2-3
abundance: NA
CDR3aa: CASSLAGGVTDTQYF
CDR3nt: TGTGCCAGCAGCTTGGCAGGGGGTGTCACAGATACGCAGTATTTT

v_gene: TRBV7-2
d_gene: NA
j_gene: TRBJ2-7
abundance: NA
CDR3aa: CASSLALLRPGARPYEQYF
CDR3nt: TGTGCCAGCAGCTTAGCGCTTCTCCGGCCGGGAGCGCGGCCCTACGAGCAGTACTTC

v_gene: TRBV11-1
d_gene: TRBD1
j_gene: TRBJ2-2
abundance: NA
CDR3aa: CASSLGQGDTGELFF
CDR3nt: TGTGCCAGCAGTTTAGGACAGGGAGACACCGGGGAGCTGTTTTTT

v_gene: TRBV5-1
d_gene: TRBD1
j_gene: TRBJ2-1
abundance: NA
CDR3aa: CASSLTGGYNEQFF
CDR3nt: TGCGCCAGCAGCCTGACAGGGGGGTACAATGAGCAGTTCTTC

v_gene: TRBV2
d_gene: NA
j_gene: TRBJ1-5
abundance: NA
CDR3aa: CASVLGQLNQPQHF
CDR3nt: TGTGCCAGCGTCCTCGGACAGCTCAATCAGCCCCAGCATTTT

v_gene: TRBV18
d_gene: NA
j_gene: TRBJ2-3
abundance: NA
CDR3aa: CASSLLLGTDTQYF
CDR3nt: TGTGCCAGCTCACTACTACTAGGCACAGATACGCAGTATTTT

v_gene: TRBV9
d_gene: NA
j_gene: TRBJ2-5
abundance: NA
CDR3aa: CASSVGGRQETQYF
CDR3nt: TGTGCCAGCAGCGTAGGGGGCCGCCAAGAGACCCAGTACTTC

v_gene: TRBV10-3
d_gene: TRBD2
j_gene: TRBJ2-5
abundance: NA
CDR3aa: CAIRDSGSGQETQYF
CDR3nt: TGTGCCATCCGGGATAGCGGGAGCGGTCAAGAGACCCAGTACTTC

v_gene: TRBV7-6
d_gene: NA
j_gene: TRBJ1-2
abundance: NA
CDR3aa: CASSHFGNYGYTF
CDR3nt: TGTGCCAGCAGCCACTTTGGTAACTATGGCTACACCTTC

v_gene: TRBV9
d_gene: TRBD1
j_gene: TRBJ1-1
abundance: once
CDR3aa: CASSDRGGTEAFF
CDR3nt: TGTGCCAGTTCCGACAGGGGAGGCACTGAAGCTTTCTTT

v_gene: TRBV7-2
d_gene: NA
j_gene: TRBJ2-3
abundance: NA
CDR3aa: CASSWASDTQYF
CDR3nt: TGTGCCAGCAGCTGGGCTTCAGATACGCAGTATTTT

v_gene: TRBV5-4
d_gene: TRBD2
j_gene: TRBJ2-7
abundance: NA
CDR3aa: CASSAGTSSVYEQYF
CDR3nt: TGTGCCAGCAGCGCCGGGACTAGCAGTGTTTACGAGCAGTACTTC

v_gene: TRBV5-1
d_gene: NA
j_gene: TRBJ2-7
abundance: once
CDR3aa: CASSSQGTSYEQYF
CDR3nt: TGCGCCAGCAGCTCACAGGGAACCTCCTACGAGCAGTACTTC

v_gene: TRBV28
d_gene: TRBD1
j_gene: TRBJ2-7
abundance: NA
CDR3aa: CASSPPRQGQYF
CDR3nt: TGTGCCAGCAGTCCCCCTCGACAGGGACAGTACTTC

v_gene: TRBV4-3
d_gene: NA
j_gene: TRBJ2-7
abundance: NA
CDR3aa: CASSQGRGGSYEQYF
CDR3nt: TGCGCCAGCAGCCAAGGCCGTGGCGGCTCCTACGAGCAGTACTTC

v_gene: TRBV4-3
d_gene: NA
j_gene: TRBJ1-6
abundance: NA
CDR3aa: CASSQEPSVSNSPLHF
CDR3nt: TGCGCCAGCAGCCAAGAACCCTCAGTCAGTAATTCACCCCTCCACTTT

v_gene: TRBV13
d_gene: TRBD1
j_gene: TRBJ2-7
abundance: NA
CDR3aa: CASSPRTGLYEQYF
CDR3nt: TGTGCCAGCAGCCCAAGGACAGGACTCTACGAGCAGTACTTC

v_gene: TRBV5-4
d_gene: TRBD1
j_gene: TRBJ1-4
abundance: few
CDR3aa: CASSRDRVEKLFF
CDR3nt: TGTGCCAGCAGCCGGGACAGGGTTGAAAAACTGTTTTTT

v_gene: TRBV27
d_gene: NA
j_gene: TRBJ1-1
abundance: NA
CDR3aa: CASSLIQNTEAFF
CDR3nt: TGTGCCAGCAGTTTAATACAAAACACTGAAGCTTTCTTT

v_gene: TRBV19
d_gene: NA
j_gene: TRBJ1-3
abundance: NA
CDR3aa: CASSIDVASGASGNTIYF
CDR3nt: TGTGCCAGTAGTATTGATGTAGCCAGTGGGGCCTCTGGAAACACCATATATTTT

v_gene: TRBV7-8
d_gene: NA
j_gene: TRBJ1-1
abundance: NA
CDR3aa: CASSLARESTEAFF
CDR3nt: TGTGCCAGCAGCTTAGCAAGGGAGAGCACTGAAGCTTTCTTT

v_gene: TRBV6-5
d_gene: NA
j_gene: TRBJ1-1
abundance: once
CDR3aa: CASRRQGGNTEAFF
CDR3nt: TGTGCCAGCAGACGCCAGGGAGGGAACACTGAAGCTTTCTTT

v_gene: TRBV28
d_gene: NA
j_gene: TRBJ2-1
abundance: NA
CDR3aa: CASRGQKYYKSFF
CDR3nt: TGTGCCTCACGAGGACAGAAATATTACAAGAGCTTCTTC

v_gene: TRBV5-1
d_gene: NA
j_gene: TRBJ2-3
abundance: NA
CDR3aa: CASSLGPLATDTQYF
CDR3nt: TGCGCCAGCAGCTTGGGGCCCCTCGCCACAGATACGCAGTATTTT

v_gene: TRBV5-8
d_gene: NA
j_gene: TRBJ2-5
abundance: once
CDR3aa: CASSLRDNQETQYF
CDR3nt: TGTGCCAGCAGCCTACGGGACAACCAAGAGACCCAGTACTTC

v_gene: TRBV4-2
d_gene: NA
j_gene: TRBJ2-2
abundance: NA
CDR3aa: CASSQDYSGELFF
CDR3nt: TGTGCCAGCAGCCAAGACTACTCCGGGGAGCTGTTTTTT

v_gene: TRBV4-1
d_gene: NA
j_gene: TRBJ2-1
abundance: NA
CDR3aa: CASSHIEEQFF
CDR3nt: TGCGCCAGCAGCCATATAGAGGAGCAGTTCTTC

v_gene: TRBV25-1
d_gene: TRBD1
j_gene: TRBJ1-6
abundance: NA
CDR3aa: CASSQGANNSPLHF
CDR3nt: TGTGCCAGCAGTCAGGGGGCTAATAATTCACCCCTCCACTTT

v_gene: TRBV7-6
d_gene: NA
j_gene: TRBJ1-2
abundance: NA
CDR3aa: CASSPEWTPSLYGYTF
CDR3nt: TGTGCCAGCAGCCCGGAGTGGACTCCCTCCCTCTATGGCTACACCTTC

v_gene: TRBV29-1
d_gene: NA
j_gene: TRBJ1-2
abundance: NA
CDR3aa: CSVGAGDYGYTF
CDR3nt: TGCAGCGTTGGGGCGGGGGACTATGGCTACACCTTC

v_gene: TRBV4-3
d_gene: TRBD1
j_gene: TRBJ2-6
abundance: NA
CDR3aa: CASSIQGPLGGANVLTF
CDR3nt: TGCGCCAGCAGTATACAGGGGCCCTTGGGGGGGGCCAACGTCCTGACTTTC

v_gene: TRBV19
d_gene: TRBD2
j_gene: TRBJ2-1
abundance: few
CDR3aa: CASSIWEGNEQFF
CDR3nt: TGTGCCAGTAGTATATGGGAGGGGAATGAGCAGTTCTTC

v_gene: TRBV15
d_gene: NA
j_gene: TRBJ2-3
abundance: NA
CDR3aa: CATSSLGRDTQYF
CDR3nt: TGTGCCACCAGCAGCCTGGGGAGAGATACGCAGTATTTT

v_gene: TRBV19
d_gene: TRBD2
j_gene: TRBJ2-6
abundance: NA
CDR3aa: CASKTSGGALGANVLTF
CDR3nt: TGTGCCAGTAAGACTAGCGGGGGGGCGTTGGGGGCCAACGTCCTGACTTTC

v_gene: TRBV30
d_gene: NA
j_gene: TRBJ1-2
abundance: NA
CDR3aa: CAWRQGRGADGYTF
CDR3nt: TGTGCCTGGAGGCAGGGGCGGGGGGCGGATGGCTACACCTTC

v_gene: TRBV4-1
d_gene: TRBD1
j_gene: TRBJ2-7
abundance: NA
CDR3aa: CASSQTDRGLYEQYF
CDR3nt: TGCGCCAGCAGCCAAACGGACAGGGGGCTCTACGAGCAGTACTTC

v_gene: TRBV7-3
d_gene: NA
j_gene: TRBJ2-3
abundance: NA
CDR3aa: CASSSPGRPDTQYF
CDR3nt: TGTGCCAGCAGCTCCCCGGGGAGGCCAGATACGCAGTATTTT

v_gene: TRBV10-1
d_gene: NA
j_gene: TRBJ2-7
abundance: NA
CDR3aa: CASSENFGGQYF
CDR3nt: TGCGCCAGCAGTGAGAATTTCGGGGGGCAGTACTTC

v_gene: TRBV29-1
d_gene: NA
j_gene: TRBJ2-2
abundance: NA
CDR3aa: CSAGVPPNTGELFF
CDR3nt: TGCAGCGCCGGAGTACCCCCCAACACCGGGGAGCTGTTTTTT

v_gene: TRBV5-1
d_gene: NA
j_gene: TRBJ2-5
abundance: NA
CDR3aa: CASSLKGGATETQYF
CDR3nt: TGCGCCAGCAGCTTGAAGGGGGGGGCGACAGAGACCCAGTACTTC

v_gene: TRBV9
d_gene: NA
j_gene: TRBJ2-1
abundance: NA
CDR3aa: CASSVGGTYNEQFF
CDR3nt: TGTGCCAGCAGCGTCGGAGGAACCTACAATGAGCAGTTCTTC

v_gene: TRBV7-6
d_gene: NA
j_gene: TRBJ1-2
abundance: NA
CDR3aa: CASSPGRSSGVYGYTF
CDR3nt: TGTGCCAGCAGCCCTGGACGGTCCTCAGGGGTTTATGGCTACACCTTC

v_gene: TRBV29-1
d_gene: NA
j_gene: TRBJ1-2
abundance: NA
CDR3aa: CSVNPPSYGYTF
CDR3nt: TGCAGCGTTAATCCCCCCTCCTATGGCTACACCTTC

v_gene: TRBV4-3
d_gene: TRBD2
j_gene: TRBJ2-3
abundance: NA
CDR3aa: CASSRTSGEKIDTQYF
CDR3nt: TGCGCCAGCAGCCGGACTAGCGGGGAGAAGATAGATACGCAGTATTTT